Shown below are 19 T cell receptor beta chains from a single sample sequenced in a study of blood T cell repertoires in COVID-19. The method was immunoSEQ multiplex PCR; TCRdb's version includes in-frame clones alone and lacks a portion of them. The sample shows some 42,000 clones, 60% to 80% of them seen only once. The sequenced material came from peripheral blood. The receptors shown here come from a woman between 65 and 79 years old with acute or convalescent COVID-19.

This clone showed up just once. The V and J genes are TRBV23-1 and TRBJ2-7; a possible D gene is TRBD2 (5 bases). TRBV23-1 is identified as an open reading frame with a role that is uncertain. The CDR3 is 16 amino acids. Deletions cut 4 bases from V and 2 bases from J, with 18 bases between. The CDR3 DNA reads TGCGCCAGCAGTCGCCAAATCCCCTCTAGCACCTACGAGCAGTACTTC. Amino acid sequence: CASSRQIPSSTYEQYF.

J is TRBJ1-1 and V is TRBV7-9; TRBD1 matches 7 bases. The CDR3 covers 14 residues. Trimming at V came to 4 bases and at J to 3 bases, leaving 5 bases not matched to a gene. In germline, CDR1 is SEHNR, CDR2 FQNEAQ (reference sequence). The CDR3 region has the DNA TGTGCCAGCAGCTCTAGACAGGGTTACACTGAAGCTTTCTTT. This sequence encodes CASSSRQGYTEAFF.

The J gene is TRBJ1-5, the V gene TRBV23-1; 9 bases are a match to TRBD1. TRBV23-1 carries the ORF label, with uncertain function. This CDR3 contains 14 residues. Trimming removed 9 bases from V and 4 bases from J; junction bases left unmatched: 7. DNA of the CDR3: TGCGCCAGACGGGACAGGGTGTGGAATCAGCCCCAGCATTTT. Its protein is CARRDRVWNQPQHF.

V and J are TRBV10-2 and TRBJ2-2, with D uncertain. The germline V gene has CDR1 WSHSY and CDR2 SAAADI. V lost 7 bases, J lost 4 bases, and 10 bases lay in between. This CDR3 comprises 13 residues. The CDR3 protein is CASKETRTGELFF. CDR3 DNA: TGCGCCAGCAAGGAGACCCGCACCGGGGAGCTGTTTTTT.

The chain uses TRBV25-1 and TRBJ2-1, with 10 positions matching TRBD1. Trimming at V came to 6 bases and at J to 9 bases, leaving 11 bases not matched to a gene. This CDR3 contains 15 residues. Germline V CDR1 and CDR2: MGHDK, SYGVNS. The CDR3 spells CASSSGTGVVGEQFF. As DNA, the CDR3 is TGTGCCAGCAGCAGTGGGACAGGGGTAGTCGGTGAGCAGTTCTTC.

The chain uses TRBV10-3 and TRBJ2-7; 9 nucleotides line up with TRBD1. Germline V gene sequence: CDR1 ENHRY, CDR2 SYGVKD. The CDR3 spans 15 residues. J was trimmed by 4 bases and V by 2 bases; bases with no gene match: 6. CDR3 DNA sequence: TGTGCCATCAGTGAGAGGGACAGGGTCGCTTACGAGCAGTACTTC. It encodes CAISERDRVAYEQYF.

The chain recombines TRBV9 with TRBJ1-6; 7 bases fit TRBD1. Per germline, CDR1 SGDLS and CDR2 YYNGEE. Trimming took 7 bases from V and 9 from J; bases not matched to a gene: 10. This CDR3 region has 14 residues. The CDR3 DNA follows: TGTGCCAGCTCCGTGGAGGGGGCTACTTCACCCCTCCACTTT. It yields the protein CASSVEGATSPLHF. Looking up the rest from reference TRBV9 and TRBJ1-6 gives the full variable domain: DSGVTQTPKHLITATGQRVTLRCSPRSGDLSVYWYQQSLDQGLQFLIQYYNGEERAKGNILERFSAQQFPDLHSELNLSSLELGDSALYFCASSVEGATSPLHFGNGTRLTVT.

The CDR3 region has the DNA TGTGCCAGCAGCTTGGCAGGATTAGCCAAAAACATTCAGTACTTC. Encoded protein: CASSLAGLAKNIQYF. The rearrangement joins TRBV5-6 to TRBJ2-4; D gene uncertain. CDR1 and CDR2 from the germline V gene are SGHDT and YYEEEE. V dropped 0 bases and J dropped 0 bases, with 7 bases sitting between them. The CDR3 extends over 15 amino acids.

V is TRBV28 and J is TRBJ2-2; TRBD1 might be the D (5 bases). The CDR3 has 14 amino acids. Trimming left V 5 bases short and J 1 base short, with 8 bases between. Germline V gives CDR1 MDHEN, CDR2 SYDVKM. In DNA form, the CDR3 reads TGTGCCAGCAGTCTCGGACAGAACACCGGGGAGCTGTTTTTT. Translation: CASSLGQNTGELFF. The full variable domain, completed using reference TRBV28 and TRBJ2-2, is DVKVTQSSRYLVKRTGEKVFLECVQDMDHENMFWYRQDPGLGLRLIYFSYDVKMKEKGDIPEGYSVSREKKERFSLILESASTNQTSMYLCASSLGQNTGELFFGEGSRLTVL.

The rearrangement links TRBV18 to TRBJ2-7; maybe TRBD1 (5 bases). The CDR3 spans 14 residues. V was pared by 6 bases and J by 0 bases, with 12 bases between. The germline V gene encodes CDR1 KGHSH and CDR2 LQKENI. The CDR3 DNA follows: TGTGCCAGCTCTACCGACAGAACCTCCTACGAGCAGTACTTC. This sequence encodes CASSTDRTSYEQYF.

The CDR3 DNA reads TGTGCCACCACCCAGGGACAGATCTCCTACGAGCAGTACTTC. Amino acids: CATTQGQISYEQYF. V usage is TRBV6-5 and J usage is TRBJ2-7, with 7 bases aligning to TRBD1. The CDR3 runs 14 residues. Germline CDR1 MNHEY, CDR2 SVGAGI. The J segment lost 0 bases and the V segment lost 10 bases, leaving 9 bases of the junction unmatched.

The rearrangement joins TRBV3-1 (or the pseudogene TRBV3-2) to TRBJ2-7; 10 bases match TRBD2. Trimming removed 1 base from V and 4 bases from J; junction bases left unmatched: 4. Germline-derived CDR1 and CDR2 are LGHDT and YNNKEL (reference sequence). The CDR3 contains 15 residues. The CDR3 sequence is CASSQGTSGAYEQYF. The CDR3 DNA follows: TGTGCCAGCAGCCAAGGGACTAGCGGAGCATACGAGCAGTACTTC.

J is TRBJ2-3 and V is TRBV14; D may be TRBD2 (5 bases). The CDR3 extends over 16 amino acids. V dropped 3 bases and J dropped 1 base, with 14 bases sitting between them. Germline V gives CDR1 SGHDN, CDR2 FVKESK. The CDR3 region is CASSHFYGDGTDTQYF. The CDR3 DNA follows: TGTGCCAGCAGCCATTTCTACGGGGATGGCACAGATACGCAGTATTTT.

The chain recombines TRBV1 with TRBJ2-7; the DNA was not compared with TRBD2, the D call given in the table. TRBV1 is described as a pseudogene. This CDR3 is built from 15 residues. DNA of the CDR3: TGCACCAGCAGCCAAGTGGCGGGAGCTTTCTACGAGCAGTACTTC. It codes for CTSSQVAGAFYEQYF.

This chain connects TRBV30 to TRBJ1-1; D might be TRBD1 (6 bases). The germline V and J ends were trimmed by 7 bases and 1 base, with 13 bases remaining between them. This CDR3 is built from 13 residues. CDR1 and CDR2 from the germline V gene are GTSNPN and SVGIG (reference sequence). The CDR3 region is CALQGRRNTEAFF. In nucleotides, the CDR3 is TGTGCCTTACAGGGACGCCGGAACACTGAAGCTTTCTTT.

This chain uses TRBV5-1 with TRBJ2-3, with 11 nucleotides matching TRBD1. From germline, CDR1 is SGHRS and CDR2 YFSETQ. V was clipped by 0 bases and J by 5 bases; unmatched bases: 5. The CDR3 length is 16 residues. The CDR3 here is CASSLVRTGGLDTQYF. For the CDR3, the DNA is TGCGCCAGCAGCTTGGTACGGACAGGGGGCTTAGATACGCAGTATTTT.

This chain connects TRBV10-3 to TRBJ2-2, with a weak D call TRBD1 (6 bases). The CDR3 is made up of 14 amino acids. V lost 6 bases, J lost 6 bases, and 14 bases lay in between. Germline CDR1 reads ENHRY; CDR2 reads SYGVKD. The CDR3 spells CAISPDSRSGELFF. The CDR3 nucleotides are TGTGCCATCAGCCCGGACAGTCGGTCCGGGGAGCTGTTTTTT.

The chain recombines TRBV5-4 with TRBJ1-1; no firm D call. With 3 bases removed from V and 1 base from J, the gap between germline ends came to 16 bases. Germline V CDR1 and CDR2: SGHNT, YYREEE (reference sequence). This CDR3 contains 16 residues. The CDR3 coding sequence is TGTGCCAGCAGCTCCGATGCGTGGAGGTCGAACACTGAAGCTTTCTTT. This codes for CASSSDAWRSNTEAFF.

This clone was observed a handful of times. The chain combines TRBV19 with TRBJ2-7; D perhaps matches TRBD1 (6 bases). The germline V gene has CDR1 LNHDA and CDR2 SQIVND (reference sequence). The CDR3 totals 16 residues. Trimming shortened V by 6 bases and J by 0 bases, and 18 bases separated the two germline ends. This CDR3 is CASSQLGDTNSYEQYF. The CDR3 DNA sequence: TGTGCCAGTAGCCAGTTGGGGGACACCAACTCCTACGAGCAGTACTTC.